This T cell receptor (beta chain) originates from a study of blood T cells in healthy people across ages. Healthy Caucasians from Russia aged roughly 6 to 95 served as donors. Peripheral blood was drawn, around 9.3 milliliters per donor. Study-wide findings and caveats: The study lacked donor CMV status, which possibly confounded expanded clonotype changes.

For this clonotype: Its specificity is unknown.

Using a J-beta primer mix together with a sample-barcoded 5' primer, a second PCR was run for about 6 to 12 cycles. Each CDR3 protein gets one entry after TCRdb re-called the 5' RACE reads with MiXCR. Of approximately 1,700,000 distinct CDR3 sequences in the sample, about two fifths were seen once. The sample comprised blood. The receptor's source is a human donor in good health.

DNA for the CDR3: TGTGCTAGTGCCCTCCGACCCCCCTCAATCAATGAGCAGTTCTTC. Translating gives CASALRPPSINEQFF. The chain links TRBV12-5 to TRBJ2-1; D is uncertain. V lost 7 bases to trimming and J lost 6 bases, with 19 bases between them. Germline V CDR1 and CDR2: LGHNT, FRNRAP. CDR3 length: 15 amino acids.